The entry below gives a single TCR beta chain sequence along with its context. The target antigen is unknown. The data were obtained in a study of vaccination and CD4 T cells after COVID-19. Looking at the study overall: Post-diagnosis, post-COVID samples were collected after a median approximately 100 days, ranging 35 to 161.

There are 12 residues in the CDR3. V was cut by 1 base and J by 8 bases, with 6 bases left in between. The V gene's germline CDR1 is LNHNV and CDR2 YYDKDF (reference sequence). TCRdb analysed the PCR reads with MiXCR anew, one entry per CDR3 protein. The top ten clones hold around 6% of a sample with some 28,000 distinct CDR3 sequences, under 60% of them seen once. Findings of the study overall: Looking at convalescent patients, 304 of their 307 vaccine-specific clones were spike mono-reactive. Convalescent patients were relatively few, and early post-infection timepoints were missing. Only post-vaccination samples contained a median roughly 90% of the reactive clones in convalescent patients.

The time point here: late sampling 161 to 241 days after vaccination in a few convalescent patients. The receptor was derived from a human donor who had recovered from COVID-19. The sequences come from CD4+ T cells from blood, collected about 7 months after SARS-CoV-2 vaccination. The chain is built from TRBV15 and TRBJ2-1; D gene uncertain. The CDR3 is CATSRAADEQFF. For the CDR3, the DNA is TGTGCCACCAGCAGAGCAGCAGATGAGCAGTTCTTC.